This paragraph reports one T cell receptor (beta chain). The protocol was immunoSEQ multiplex PCR, while the TCRdb copy is restricted to in-frame clones and leaves out a portion. The top ten clones hold about 7.6% of a sample with tens of thousands of clones, 93% of them seen once. These data come from a study of PD-1 blockade in classical Hodgkin lymphoma. Patients all relapsed after autologous stem cell transplantation, and there was variation in brentuximab vedotin exposure. Germline CDR1 reads MGHDK; CDR2 reads SYGVNS. The J segment lost 2 bases and the V segment lost 8 bases, leaving 3 bases of the junction unmatched. The CDR3 consists of 13 residues.

The sequencing used peripheral blood mononuclear cells (PBMCs), collected at baseline. The rearrangement joins TRBV25-1 to TRBJ2-1; 7 bases align to TRBD2. The receptor was isolated from a human donor with classical Hodgkin lymphoma. CDR3 amino acids: CASARGTYNEQFF. Written as DNA, the CDR3 is TGTGCCAGCGCGCGGGGGACCTACAATGAGCAGTTCTTC.